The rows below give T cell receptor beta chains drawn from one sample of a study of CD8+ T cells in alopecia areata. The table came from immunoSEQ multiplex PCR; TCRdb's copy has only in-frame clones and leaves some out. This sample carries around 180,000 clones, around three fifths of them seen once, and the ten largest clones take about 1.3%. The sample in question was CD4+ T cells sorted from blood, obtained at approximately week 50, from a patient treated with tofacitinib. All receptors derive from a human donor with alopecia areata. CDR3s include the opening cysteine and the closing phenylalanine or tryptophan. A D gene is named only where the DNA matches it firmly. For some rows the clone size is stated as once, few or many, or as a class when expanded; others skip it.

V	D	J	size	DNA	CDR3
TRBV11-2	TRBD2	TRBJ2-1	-	TGTGCCAGCAGACCGGGACTAGCGGGGGGCCTTGGGCATGAGCAGTTCTTC	CASRPGLAGGLGHEQFF
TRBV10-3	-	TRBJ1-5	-	TGTGCCATCAGTGAGTCGGACCAGCCCCAGCATTTT	CAISESDQPQHF
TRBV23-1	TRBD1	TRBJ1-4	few	TGCGCCAGCAGTCAGCAACAGGGGGCAGATCTAAAGACTAATGAAAAACTGTTTTTT	CASSQQQGADLKTNEKLFF
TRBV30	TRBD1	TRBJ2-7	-	TGTGCCTGGACCGACAGGGGCTACGAGCAGTACTTC	CAWTDRGYEQYF
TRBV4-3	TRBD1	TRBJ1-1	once	TGCGCCAGCAGCCGGGACAGGATCTCTGAAGCTTTCTTT	CASSRDRISEAFF
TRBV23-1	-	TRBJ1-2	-	TGCGCCAGCACCCCCAAGGACAGAAGTAACTATGGCTACACCTTC	CASTPKDRSNYGYTF
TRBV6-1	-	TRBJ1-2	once	TGTGCCAGCAGTGAAGGGGTTAGGGAATACTATGGCTACACCTTC	CASSEGVREYYGYTF
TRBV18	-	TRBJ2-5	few	TGTGCCAGCTCACCGAAGGAGACCCAGTACTTC	CASSPKETQYF
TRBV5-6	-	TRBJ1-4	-	TGTGCCAGCAGCTTTTTCCAGATTAATGAAAAACTGTTTTTT	CASSFFQINEKLFF
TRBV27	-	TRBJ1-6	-	TGTGCCAGCAGTTTTCGGAATAATTCACCCCTCCACTTT	CASSFRNNSPLHF